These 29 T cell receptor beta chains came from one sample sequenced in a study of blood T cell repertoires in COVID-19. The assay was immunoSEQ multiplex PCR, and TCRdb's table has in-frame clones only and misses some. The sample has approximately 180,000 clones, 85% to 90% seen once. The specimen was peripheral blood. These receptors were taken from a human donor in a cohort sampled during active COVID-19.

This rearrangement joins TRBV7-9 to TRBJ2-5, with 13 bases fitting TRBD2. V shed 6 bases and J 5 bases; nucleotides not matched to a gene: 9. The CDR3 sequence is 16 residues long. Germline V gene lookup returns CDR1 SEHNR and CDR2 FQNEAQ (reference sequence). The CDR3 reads CASSSTSGRAWETQYF. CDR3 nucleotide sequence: TGTGCCAGCAGTTCCACTAGCGGGAGGGCCTGGGAGACCCAGTACTTC.

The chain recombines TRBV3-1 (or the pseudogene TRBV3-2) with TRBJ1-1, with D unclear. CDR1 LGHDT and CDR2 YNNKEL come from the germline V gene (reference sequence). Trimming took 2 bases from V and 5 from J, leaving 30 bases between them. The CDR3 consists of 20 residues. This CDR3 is CASSQKRSGSTPVRGTEAFF. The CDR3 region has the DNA TGTGCCAGCAGCCAAAAACGGTCGGGGTCTACTCCAGTCCGCGGGACTGAAGCTTTCTTT.

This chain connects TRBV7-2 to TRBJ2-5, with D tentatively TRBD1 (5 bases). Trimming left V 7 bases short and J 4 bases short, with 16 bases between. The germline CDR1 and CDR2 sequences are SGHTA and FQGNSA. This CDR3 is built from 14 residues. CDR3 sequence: CASTRTGVRETQYF. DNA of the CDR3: TGTGCCAGCACCAGAACAGGAGTGAGAGAGACCCAGTACTTC.

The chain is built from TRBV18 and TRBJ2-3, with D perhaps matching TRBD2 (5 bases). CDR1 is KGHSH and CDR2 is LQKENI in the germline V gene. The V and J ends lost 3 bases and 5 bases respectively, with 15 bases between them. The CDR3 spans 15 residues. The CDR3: CASSPDGWGVDTQYF. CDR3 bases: TGTGCCAGCTCACCGGACGGGTGGGGAGTAGATACGCAGTATTTT.

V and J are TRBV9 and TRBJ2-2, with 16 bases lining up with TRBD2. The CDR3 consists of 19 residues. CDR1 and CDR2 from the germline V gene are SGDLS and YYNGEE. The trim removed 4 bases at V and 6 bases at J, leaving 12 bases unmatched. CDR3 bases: TGTGCCAGCAGCCCTAGACCCGGGACTAGCGGGAGGGCCTCCGGGGAGCTGTTTTTT. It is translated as CASSPRPGTSGRASGELFF.

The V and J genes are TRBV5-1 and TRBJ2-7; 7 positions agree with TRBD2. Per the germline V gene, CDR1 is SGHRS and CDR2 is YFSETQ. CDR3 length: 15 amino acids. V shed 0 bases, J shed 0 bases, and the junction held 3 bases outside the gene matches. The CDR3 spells CASSLEASGSYEQYF. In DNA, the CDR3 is TGCGCCAGCAGCTTGGAGGCTAGCGGCTCCTACGAGCAGTACTTC.

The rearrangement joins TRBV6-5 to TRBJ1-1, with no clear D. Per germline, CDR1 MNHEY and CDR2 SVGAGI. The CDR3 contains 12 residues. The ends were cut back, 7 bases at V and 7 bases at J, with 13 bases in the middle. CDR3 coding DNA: TGTGCCAGCACCGGACTTCAGAGTGAAGCTTTCTTT. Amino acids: CASTGLQSEAFF.

DNA for the CDR3: TGTGCCAGCAAGGCGGGGGGGCGAGCAGATACGCAGTATTTT. Protein sequence: CASKAGGRADTQYF. The chain employs TRBV21-1 and TRBJ2-3; whether TRBD2, the table's D call, matches the DNA was not checked. TRBV21-1 is a pseudogene. The CDR3 is 14 amino acids.

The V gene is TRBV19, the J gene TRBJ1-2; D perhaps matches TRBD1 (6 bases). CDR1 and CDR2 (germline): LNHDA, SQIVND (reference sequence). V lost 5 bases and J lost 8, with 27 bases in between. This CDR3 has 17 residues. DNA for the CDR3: TGTGCCAGTAGTCCCAGGGGTGGGATACTGACGGGATACGGCTACACCTTC. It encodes CASSPRGGILTGYGYTF.

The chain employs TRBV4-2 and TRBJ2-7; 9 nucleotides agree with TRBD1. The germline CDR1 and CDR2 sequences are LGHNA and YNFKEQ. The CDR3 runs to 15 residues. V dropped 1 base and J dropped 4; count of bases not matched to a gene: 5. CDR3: CASSQVADRGYEQYF. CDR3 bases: TGTGCCAGCAGCCAAGTGGCGGACAGGGGTTACGAGCAGTACTTC.

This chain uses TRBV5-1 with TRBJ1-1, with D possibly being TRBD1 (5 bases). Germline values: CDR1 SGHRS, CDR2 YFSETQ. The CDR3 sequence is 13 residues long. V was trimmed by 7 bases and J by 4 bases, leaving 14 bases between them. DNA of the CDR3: TGCGCCAGCGCCCTGGGGGGGGGCACTGAAGCTTTCTTT. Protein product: CASALGGGTEAFF.

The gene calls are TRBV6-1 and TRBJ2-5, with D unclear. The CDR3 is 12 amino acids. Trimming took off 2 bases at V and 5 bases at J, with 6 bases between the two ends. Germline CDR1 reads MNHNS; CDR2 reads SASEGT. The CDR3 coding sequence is TGTGCCAGCAGTGAAAAGAGGGAGACCCAGTACTTC. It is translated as CASSEKRETQYF.

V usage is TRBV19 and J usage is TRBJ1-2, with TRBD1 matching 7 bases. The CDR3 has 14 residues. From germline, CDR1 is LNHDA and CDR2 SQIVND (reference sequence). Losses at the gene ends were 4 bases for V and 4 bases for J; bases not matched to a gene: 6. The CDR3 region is CASSTQGGIYGYTF. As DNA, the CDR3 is TGTGCCAGTAGTACGCAGGGGGGTATCTATGGCTACACCTTC.

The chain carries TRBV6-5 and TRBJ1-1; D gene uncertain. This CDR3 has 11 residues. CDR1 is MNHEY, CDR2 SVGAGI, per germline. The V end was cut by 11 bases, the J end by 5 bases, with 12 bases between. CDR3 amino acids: CAALSGTEAFF. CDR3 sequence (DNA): TGTGCCGCCCTCTCGGGGACTGAAGCTTTCTTT.

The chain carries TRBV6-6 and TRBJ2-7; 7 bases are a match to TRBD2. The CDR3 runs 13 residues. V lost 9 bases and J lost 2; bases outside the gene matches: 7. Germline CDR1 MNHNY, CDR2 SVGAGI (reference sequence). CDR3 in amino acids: CASSTGGAYEQYF. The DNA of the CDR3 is TGTGCCAGTTCAACGGGAGGCGCCTACGAGCAGTACTTC.

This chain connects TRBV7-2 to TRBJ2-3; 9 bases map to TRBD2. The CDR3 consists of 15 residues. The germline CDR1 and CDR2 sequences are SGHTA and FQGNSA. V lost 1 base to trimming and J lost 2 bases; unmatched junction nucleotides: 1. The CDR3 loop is CASSLERGATDTQYF. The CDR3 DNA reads TGTGCCAGCAGCTTAGAGCGGGGGGCCACAGATACGCAGTATTTT.

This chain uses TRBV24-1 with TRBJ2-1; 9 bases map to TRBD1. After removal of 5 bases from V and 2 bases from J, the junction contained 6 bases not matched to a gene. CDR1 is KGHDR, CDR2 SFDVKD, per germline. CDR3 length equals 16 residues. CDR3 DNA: TGTGCCACCAGTGGTACCGGGACAGGGACCTACAATGAGCAGTTCTTC. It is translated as CATSGTGTGTYNEQFF.

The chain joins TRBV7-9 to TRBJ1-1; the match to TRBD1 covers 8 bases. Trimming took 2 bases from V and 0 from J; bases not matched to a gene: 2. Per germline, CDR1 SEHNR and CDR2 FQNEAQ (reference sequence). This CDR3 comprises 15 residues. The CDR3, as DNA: TGTGCCAGCAGCTTACAGGGGGCCGTGAACACTGAAGCTTTCTTT. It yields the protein CASSLQGAVNTEAFF.

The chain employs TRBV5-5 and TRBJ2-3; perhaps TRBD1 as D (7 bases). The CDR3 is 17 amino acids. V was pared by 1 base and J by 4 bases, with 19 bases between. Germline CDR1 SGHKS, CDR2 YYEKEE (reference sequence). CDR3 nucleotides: TGTGCCAGCAGCTTGTTGGTCGGAGGGGGCACCGCAGATACGCAGTATTTT. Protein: CASSLLVGGGTADTQYF.

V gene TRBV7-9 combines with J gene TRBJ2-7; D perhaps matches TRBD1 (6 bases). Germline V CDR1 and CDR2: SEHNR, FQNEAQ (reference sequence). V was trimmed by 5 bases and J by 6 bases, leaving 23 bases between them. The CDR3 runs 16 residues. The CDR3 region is CASSPILGTFGVEQYF. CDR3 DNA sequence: TGTGCCAGCAGCCCCATATTGGGGACATTCGGGGTCGAGCAGTACTTC.

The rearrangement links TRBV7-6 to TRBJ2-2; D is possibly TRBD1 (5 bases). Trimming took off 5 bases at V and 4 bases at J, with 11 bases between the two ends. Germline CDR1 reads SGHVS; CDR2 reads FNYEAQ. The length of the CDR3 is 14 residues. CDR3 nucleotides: TGTGCCAGCAGCGTAGACAGCTTCACCGGGGAGCTGTTTTTT. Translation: CASSVDSFTGELFF.

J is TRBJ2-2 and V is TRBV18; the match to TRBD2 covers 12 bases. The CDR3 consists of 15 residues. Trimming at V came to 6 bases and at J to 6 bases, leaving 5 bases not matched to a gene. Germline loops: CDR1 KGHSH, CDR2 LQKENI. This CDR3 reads CASSETSGSAGELFF. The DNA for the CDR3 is TGTGCCAGCTCGGAGACTAGCGGGAGCGCCGGGGAGCTGTTTTTT.

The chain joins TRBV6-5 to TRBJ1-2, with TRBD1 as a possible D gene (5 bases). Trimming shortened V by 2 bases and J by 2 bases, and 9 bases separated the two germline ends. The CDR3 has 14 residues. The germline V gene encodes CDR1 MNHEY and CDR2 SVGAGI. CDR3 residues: CASSYVPGNYGYTF. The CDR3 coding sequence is TGTGCCAGCAGTTACGTCCCAGGGAACTATGGCTACACCTTC.

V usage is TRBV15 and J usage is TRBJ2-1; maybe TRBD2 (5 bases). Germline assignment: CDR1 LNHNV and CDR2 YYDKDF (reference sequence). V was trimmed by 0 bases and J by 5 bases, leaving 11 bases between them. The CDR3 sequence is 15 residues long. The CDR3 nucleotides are TGTGCCACCAGCAGAGATTCGAGGAGGAACAATGAGCAGTTCTTC. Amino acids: CATSRDSRRNNEQFF.

CDR3 DNA: TGTGCCTGGACTAAGACAGGGGGGAACACTGAAGCTTTCTTT. It specifies CAWTKTGGNTEAFF. This chain links TRBV30 with TRBJ1-1; TRBD1 matches at 9 bases. The CDR3 length is 14 residues. In germline, CDR1 is GTSNPN, CDR2 SVGIG (reference sequence). J was trimmed by 1 base and V by 4 bases; bases with no gene match: 4.

The CDR3 DNA is TGTGCCAGCAGCCGGGACTCACACACAGATACGCAGTATTTT. Translated, it gives CASSRDSHTDTQYF. The chain couples TRBV11-2 to TRBJ2-3; perhaps TRBD2 as D (6 bases). Between the trimmed V and J ends, which lost 5 bases and 2 bases, there was a span of 11 bases. The CDR3 is 14 amino acids. CDR1 SGHAT and CDR2 FQNNGV come from the germline V gene.

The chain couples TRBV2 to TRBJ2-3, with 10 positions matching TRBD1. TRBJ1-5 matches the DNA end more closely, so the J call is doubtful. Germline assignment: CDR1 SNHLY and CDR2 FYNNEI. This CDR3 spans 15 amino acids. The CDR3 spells CASSGGQGSTDTQHF. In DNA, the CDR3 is TGTGCCAGCAGCGGGGGACAGGGGAGCACAGATACGCAGCATTTT.

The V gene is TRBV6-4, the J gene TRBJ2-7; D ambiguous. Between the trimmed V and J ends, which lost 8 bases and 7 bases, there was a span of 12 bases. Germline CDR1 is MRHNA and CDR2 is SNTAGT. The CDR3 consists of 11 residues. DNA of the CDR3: TGTGCCAGCCACCCACGGTGGGAGCAGTACTTC. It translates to CASHPRWEQYF.

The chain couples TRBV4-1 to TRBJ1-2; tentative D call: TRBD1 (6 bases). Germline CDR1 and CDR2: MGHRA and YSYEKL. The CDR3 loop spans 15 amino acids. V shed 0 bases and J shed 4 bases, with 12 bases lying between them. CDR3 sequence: CASSQDRGAAYGYTF. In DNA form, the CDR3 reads TGCGCCAGCAGCCAAGATCGGGGGGCAGCCTATGGCTACACCTTC.